The subject of this entry is one TCR beta chain. Germline V CDR1 and CDR2: SGHTA, FQGNSA. J lost 8 bases, V lost 6 bases, and 12 bases had no gene match. The CDR3 consists of 15 residues. In TCRdb, the RT-PCR reads were re-called with MiXCR into one record per CDR3 protein. Counted here are fewer than 800,000 distinct CDR3 sequences, around 14% occurring once; the ten biggest clones make up roughly 3.9%. The rearrangement uses TRBV7-2 and TRBJ1-2; 10 nucleotides line up with TRBD1. Source material: memory CD4+ T cells from blood. The receptor was isolated from a female donor in good health, serving as a healthy control. CDR3 protein: CASSIGDRGSRGYTF. The CDR3 DNA is TGTGCCAGCAGTATCGGGGACAGGGGCTCTAGGGGCTACACCTTC.